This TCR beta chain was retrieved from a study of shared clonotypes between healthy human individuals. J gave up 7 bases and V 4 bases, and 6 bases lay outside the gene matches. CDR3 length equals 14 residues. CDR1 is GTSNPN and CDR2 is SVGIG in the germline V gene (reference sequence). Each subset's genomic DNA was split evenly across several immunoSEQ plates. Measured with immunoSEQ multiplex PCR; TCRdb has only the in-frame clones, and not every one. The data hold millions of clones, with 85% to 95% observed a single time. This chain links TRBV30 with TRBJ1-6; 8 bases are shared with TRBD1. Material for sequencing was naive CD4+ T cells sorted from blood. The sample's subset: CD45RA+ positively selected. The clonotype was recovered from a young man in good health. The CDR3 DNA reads TGTGCCTGGACCACAGGGGACAGGAATTCACCCCTCCACTTT. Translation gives CAWTTGDRNSPLHF.